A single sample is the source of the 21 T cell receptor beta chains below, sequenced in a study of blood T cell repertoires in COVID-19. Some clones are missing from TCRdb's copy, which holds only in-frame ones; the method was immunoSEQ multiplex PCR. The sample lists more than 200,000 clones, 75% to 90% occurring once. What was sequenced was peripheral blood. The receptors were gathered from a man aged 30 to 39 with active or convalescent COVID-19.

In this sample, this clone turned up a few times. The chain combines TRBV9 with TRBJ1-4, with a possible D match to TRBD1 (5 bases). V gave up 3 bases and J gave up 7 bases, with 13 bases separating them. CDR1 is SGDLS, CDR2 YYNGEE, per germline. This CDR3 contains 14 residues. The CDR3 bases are TGTGCCAGCAGCGACGGGACTGGGACTGAAAAACTGTTTTTT. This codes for CASSDGTGTEKLFF.

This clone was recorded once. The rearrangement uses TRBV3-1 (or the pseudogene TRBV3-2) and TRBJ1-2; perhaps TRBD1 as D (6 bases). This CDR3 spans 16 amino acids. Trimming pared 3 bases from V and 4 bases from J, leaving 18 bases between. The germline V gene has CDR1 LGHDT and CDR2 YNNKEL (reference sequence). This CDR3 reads CASSHRTPGARYGYTF. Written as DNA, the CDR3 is TGTGCCAGCAGCCATAGGACCCCAGGGGCGCGCTATGGCTACACCTTC.

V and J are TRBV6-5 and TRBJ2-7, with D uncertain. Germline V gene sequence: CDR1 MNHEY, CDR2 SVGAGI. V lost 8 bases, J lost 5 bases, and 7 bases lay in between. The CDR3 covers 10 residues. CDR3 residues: CASGRNEQYF. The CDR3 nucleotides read TGTGCCAGCGGGCGAAACGAGCAGTACTTC.

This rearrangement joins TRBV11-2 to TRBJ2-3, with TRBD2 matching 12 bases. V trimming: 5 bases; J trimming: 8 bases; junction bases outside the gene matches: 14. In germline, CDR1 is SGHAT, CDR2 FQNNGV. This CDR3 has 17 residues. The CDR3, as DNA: TGTGCCAGCAGCGGTTCTAGCGGGGGGGCGATTAAGGGTACGCAGTATTTT. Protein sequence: CASSGSSGGAIKGTQYF.

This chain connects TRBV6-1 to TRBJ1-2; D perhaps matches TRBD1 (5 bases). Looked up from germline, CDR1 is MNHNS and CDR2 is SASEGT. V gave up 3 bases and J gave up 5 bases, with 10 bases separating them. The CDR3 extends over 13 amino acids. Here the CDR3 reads CASSDRVLYGYTF. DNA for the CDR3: TGTGCCAGCAGTGACAGGGTTTTATATGGCTACACCTTC.

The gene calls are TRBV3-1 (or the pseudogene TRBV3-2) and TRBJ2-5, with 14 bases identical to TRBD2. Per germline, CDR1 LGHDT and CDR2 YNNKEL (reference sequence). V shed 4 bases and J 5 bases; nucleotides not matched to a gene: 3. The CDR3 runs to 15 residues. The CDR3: CASSRLAGGPETQYF. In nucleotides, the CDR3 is TGTGCCAGCAGCCGACTAGCGGGGGGGCCTGAGACCCAGTACTTC.

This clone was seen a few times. The CDR3 spells CASTTVGADNEQFF. Here the CDR3 DNA reads TGTGCCAGCACCACAGTGGGGGCCGACAATGAGCAGTTCTTC. The chain employs TRBV7-9 and TRBJ2-1; TRBD1 is a possible D gene (6 bases). V was cut by 7 bases and J by 5 bases, with 15 bases left in between. The CDR3 totals 14 residues. Germline V lookup: CDR1 SEHNR, CDR2 FQNEAQ (reference sequence).

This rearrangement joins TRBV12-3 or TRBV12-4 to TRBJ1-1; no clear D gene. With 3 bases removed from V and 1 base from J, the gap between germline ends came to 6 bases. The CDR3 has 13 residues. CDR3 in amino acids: CASSLEANTEAFF. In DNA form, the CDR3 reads TGTGCCAGCAGTTTGGAGGCGAACACTGAAGCTTTCTTT.

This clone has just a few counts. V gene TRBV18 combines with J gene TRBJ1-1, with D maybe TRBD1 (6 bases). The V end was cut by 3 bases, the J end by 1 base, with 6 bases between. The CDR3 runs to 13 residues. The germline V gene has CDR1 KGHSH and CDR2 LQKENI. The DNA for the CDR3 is TGTGCCAGCTCACCGACAGGGAACACTGAAGCTTTCTTT. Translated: CASSPTGNTEAFF.

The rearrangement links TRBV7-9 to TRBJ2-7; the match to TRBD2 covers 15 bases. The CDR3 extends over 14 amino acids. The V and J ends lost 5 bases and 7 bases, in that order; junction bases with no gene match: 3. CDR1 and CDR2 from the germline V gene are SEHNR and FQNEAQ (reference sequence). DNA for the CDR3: TGTGCCAGCAGCCGGACTAGCGGGGGGGGTGAGCAGTACTTC. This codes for CASSRTSGGGEQYF. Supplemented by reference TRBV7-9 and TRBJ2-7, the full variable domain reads DTGVSQNPRHKITKRGQNVTFRCDPISEHNRLYWYRQTLGQGPEFLTYFQNEAQLEKSRLLSDRFSAERPKGSFSTLEIQRTEQGDSAMYLCASSRTSGGGEQYFGPGTRLTVT.

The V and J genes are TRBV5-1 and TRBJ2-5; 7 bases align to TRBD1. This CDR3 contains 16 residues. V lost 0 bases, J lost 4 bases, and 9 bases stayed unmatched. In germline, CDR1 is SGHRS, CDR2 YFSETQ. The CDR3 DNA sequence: TGCGCCAGCAGCTTGGGAGGTGTGGGACAGAGAGAGACCCAGTACTTC. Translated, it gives CASSLGGVGQRETQYF.

The CDR3 is CSVDRSDGEQYF. The CDR3 coding sequence is TGCAGCGTTGACAGGTCGGATGGTGAGCAGTACTTC. The rearrangement uses TRBV29-1 and TRBJ2-7, with D uncertain. The CDR3 runs 12 residues. Germline values: CDR1 SQVTM, CDR2 ANQGSEA. V lost 3 bases to trimming and J lost 7 bases, with 13 bases between them.

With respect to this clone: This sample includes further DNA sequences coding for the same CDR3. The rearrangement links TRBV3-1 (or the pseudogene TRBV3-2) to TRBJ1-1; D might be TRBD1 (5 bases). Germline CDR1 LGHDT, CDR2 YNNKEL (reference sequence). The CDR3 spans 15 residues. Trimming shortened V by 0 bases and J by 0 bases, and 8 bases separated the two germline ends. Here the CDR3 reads CASSQDPGMNTEAFF. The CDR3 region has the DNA TGTGCCAGCAGCCAAGATCCAGGGATGAACACTGAAGCTTTCTTT.

Here the CDR3 DNA reads TGTGCCAGCAGCCAACAGGGGGCCCAAAAACTGTTTTTT. Translated, it gives CASSQQGAQKLFF. V gene TRBV3-1 (or the pseudogene TRBV3-2) combines with J gene TRBJ1-4; 8 bases align to TRBD1. CDR1 and CDR2 (germline): LGHDT, YNNKEL (reference sequence). CDR3 length: 13 residues. J was trimmed by 9 bases and V by 2 bases; bases with no gene match: 2.

The CDR3 spells CASSLEGTGGMINGNQPQHF. Here the CDR3 DNA reads TGTGCCAGCAGCTTGGAGGGGACAGGGGGCATGATTAACGGCAATCAGCCCCAGCATTTT. The V gene is TRBV5-5, the J gene TRBJ1-5; 12 bases line up with TRBD1. CDR3 length: 20 amino acids. Germline CDR1 and CDR2: SGHKS and YYEKEE (reference sequence). The ends lost 0 bases at V and 2 bases at J; junction bases unmatched: 12. Based on the CDR3 plus reference TRBV5-5 and TRBJ1-5, the full variable domain is DAGVTQSPTHLIKTRGQQVTLRCSPISGHKSVSWYQQVLGQGPQFIFQYYEKEERGRGNFPDRFSARQFPNYSSELNVNALLLGDSALYLCASSLEGTGGMINGNQPQHFGDGTRLSIL.

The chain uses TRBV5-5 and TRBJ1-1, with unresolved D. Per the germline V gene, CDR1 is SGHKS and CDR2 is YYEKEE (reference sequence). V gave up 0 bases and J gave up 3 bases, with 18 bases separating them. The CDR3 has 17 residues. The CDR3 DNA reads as TGTGCCAGCAGCTTGGGCGCGGGCGGCAGAAGATACACTGAAGCTTTCTTT. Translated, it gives CASSLGAGGRRYTEAFF.

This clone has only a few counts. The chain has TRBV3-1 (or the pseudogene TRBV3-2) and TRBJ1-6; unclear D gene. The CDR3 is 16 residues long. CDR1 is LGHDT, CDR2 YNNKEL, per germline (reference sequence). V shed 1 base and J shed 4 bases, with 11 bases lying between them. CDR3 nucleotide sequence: TGTGCCAGCAGCCAAGCGAGGTTAAATTATAATTCACCCCTCCACTTT. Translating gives CASSQARLNYNSPLHF.

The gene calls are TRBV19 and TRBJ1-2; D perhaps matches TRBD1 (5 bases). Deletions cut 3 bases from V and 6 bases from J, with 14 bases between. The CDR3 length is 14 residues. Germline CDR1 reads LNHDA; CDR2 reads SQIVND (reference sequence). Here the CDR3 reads CASSIGAGGDGYTF. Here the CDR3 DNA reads TGTGCCAGTAGTATTGGGGCCGGAGGGGATGGCTACACCTTC.

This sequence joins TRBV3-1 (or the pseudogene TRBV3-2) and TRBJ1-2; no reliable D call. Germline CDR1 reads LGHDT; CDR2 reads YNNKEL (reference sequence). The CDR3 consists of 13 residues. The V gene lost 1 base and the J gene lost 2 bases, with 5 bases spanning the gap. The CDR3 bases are TGTGCCAGCAGCCAAGCCGAGAACTATGGCTACACCTTC. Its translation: CASSQAENYGYTF.

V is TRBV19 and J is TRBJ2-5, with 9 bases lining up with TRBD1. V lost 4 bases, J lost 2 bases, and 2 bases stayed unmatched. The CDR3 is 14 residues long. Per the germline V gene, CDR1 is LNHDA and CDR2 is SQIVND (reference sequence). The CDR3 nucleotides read TGTGCCAGTAGTACGGGACAGGGTCAAGAGACCCAGTACTTC. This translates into CASSTGQGQETQYF.

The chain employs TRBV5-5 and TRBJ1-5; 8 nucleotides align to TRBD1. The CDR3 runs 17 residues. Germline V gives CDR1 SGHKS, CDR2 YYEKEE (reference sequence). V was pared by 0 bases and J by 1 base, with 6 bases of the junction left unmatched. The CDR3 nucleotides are TGTGCCAGCAGCTTGGCGGGACAGGCGGAAAGCAATCAGCCCCAGCATTTT. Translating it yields CASSLAGQAESNQPQHF.